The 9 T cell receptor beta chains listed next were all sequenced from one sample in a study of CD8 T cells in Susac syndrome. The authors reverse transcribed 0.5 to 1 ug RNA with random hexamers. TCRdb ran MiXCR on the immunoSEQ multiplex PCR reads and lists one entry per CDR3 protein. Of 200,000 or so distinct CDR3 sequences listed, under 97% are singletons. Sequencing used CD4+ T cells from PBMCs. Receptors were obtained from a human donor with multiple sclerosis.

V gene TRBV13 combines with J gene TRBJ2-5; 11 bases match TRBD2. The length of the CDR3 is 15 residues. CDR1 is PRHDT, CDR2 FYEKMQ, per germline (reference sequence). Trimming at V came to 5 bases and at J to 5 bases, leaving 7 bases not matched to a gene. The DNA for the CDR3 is TGTGCCAGCAGCCCACTAGCGGGGGATGGGGAGACCCAGTACTTC. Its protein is CASSPLAGDGETQYF.

In DNA, the CDR3 is TGCAGTGCTAGAGTCTCGGGACAAGAAAAACTGTTTTTT. It translates to CSARVSGQEKLFF. V is TRBV20-1 and J is TRBJ1-4; a possible D gene is TRBD1 (6 bases). CDR3 size: 13 residues. CDR1 and CDR2 from the germline V gene are DFQATT and SNEGSKA (reference sequence). V was pared by 1 base and J by 8 bases, with 11 bases between.

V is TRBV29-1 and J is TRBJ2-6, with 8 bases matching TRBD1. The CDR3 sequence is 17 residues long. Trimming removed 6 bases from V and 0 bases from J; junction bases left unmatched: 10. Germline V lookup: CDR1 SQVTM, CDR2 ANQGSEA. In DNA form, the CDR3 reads TGCAGCGTGTCCGAGGGGCAGGGGGCCTCTGGGGCCAACGTCCTGACTTTC. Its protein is CSVSEGQGASGANVLTF.

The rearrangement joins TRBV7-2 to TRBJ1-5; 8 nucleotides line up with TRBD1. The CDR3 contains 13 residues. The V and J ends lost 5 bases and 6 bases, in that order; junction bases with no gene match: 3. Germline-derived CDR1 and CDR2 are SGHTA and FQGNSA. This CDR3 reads CASSPDRVQPQHF. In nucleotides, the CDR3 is TGTGCCAGCAGCCCGGACAGGGTTCAGCCCCAGCATTTT.

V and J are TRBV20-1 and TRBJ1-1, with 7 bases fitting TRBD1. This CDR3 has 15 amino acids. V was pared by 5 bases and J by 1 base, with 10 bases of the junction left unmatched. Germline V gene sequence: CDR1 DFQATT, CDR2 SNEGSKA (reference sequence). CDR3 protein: CSAPSHRDRNTEAFF. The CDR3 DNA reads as TGCAGTGCTCCCAGCCACCGGGACAGGAACACTGAAGCTTTCTTT.

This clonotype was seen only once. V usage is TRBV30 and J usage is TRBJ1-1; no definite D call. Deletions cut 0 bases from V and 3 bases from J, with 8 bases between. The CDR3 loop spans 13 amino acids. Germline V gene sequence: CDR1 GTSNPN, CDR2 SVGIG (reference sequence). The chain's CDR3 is CAWSVQIDTEAFF. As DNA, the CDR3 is TGTGCCTGGAGTGTACAAATAGACACTGAAGCTTTCTTT. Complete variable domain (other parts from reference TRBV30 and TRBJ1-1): SQTIHQWPATLVQPVGSPLSLECTVEGTSNPNLYWYRQAAGRGLQLLFYSVGIGQISSEVPQNLSASRPQDRQFILSSKKLLLSDSGFYLCAWSVQIDTEAFFGQGTRLTVV.

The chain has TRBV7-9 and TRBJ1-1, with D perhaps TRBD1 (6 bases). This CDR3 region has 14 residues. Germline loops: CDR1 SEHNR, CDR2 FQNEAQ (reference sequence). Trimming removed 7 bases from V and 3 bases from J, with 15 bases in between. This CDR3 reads CASTLGGLDTEAFF. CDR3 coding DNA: TGTGCCAGCACCCTAGGGGGACTGGACACTGAAGCTTTCTTT.

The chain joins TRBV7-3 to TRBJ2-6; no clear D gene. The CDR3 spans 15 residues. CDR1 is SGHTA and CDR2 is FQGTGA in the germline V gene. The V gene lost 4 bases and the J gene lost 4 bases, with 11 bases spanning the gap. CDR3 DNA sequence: TGTGCCAGCAGCTCCGTTGGGTCCGGGGCCAACGTCCTGACTTTC. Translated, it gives CASSSVGSGANVLTF.

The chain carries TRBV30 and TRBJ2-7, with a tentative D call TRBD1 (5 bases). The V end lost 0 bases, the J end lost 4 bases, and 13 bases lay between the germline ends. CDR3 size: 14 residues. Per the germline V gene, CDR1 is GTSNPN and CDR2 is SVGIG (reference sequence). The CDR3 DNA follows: TGTGCCTGGAGTGTACGTTCAGGGTGGTACGAGCAGTACTTC. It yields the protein CAWSVRSGWYEQYF.